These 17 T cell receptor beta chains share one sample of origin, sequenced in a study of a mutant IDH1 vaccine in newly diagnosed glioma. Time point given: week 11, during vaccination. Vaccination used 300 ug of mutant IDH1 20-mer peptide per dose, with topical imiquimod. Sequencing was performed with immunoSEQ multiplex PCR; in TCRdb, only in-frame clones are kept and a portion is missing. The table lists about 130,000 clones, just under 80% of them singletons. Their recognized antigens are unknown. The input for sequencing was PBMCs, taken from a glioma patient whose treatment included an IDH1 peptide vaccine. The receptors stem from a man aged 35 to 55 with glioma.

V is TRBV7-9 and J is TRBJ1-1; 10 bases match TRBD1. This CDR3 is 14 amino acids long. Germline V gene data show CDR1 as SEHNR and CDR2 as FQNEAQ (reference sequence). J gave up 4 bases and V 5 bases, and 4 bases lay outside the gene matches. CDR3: CASSPRDRGTEAFF. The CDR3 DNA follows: TGTGCCAGCAGCCCTCGGGACAGGGGCACTGAAGCTTTCTTT.

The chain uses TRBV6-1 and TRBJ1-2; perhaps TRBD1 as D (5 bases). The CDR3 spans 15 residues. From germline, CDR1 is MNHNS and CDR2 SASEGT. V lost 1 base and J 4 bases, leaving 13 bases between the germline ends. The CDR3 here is CASSEGRAAAYGYTF. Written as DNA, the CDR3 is TGTGCCAGCAGTGAAGGCAGGGCCGCGGCCTATGGCTACACCTTC.

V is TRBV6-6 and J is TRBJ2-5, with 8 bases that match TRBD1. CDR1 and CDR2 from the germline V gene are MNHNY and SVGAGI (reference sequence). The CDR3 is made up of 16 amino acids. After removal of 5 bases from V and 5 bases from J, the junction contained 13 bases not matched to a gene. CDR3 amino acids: CASSTRQGRHMETQYF. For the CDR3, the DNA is TGTGCCAGCAGTACCCGACAGGGGCGCCATATGGAGACCCAGTACTTC.

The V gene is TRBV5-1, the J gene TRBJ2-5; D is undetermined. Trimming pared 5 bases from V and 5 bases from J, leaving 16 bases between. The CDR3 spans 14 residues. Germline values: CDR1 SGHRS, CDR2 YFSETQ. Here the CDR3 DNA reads TGCGCCAGCAGGCGGCACCCGAAGTGGGAGACCCAGTACTTC. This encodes CASRRHPKWETQYF. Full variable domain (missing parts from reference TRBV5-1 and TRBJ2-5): KAGVTQTPRYLIKTRGQQVTLSCSPISGHRSVSWYQQTPGQGLQFLFEYFSETQRNKGNFPGRFSGRQFSNSRSEMNVSTLELGDSALYLCASRRHPKWETQYFGPGTRLLVL.

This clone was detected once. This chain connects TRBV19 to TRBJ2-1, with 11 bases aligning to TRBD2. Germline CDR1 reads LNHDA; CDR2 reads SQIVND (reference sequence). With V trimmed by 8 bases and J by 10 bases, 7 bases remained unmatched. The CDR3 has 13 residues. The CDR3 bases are TGTGCCAGTGTAGCGGGAGGGTTGGGGGAGCAGTTCTTC. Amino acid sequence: CASVAGGLGEQFF.

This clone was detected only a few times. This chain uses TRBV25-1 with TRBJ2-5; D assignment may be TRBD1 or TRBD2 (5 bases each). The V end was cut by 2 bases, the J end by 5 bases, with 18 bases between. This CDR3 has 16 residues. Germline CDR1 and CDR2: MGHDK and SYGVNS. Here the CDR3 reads CASSEGIRVWRETQYF. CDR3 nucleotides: TGTGCCAGCAGTGAAGGAATCAGGGTGTGGAGGGAGACCCAGTACTTC. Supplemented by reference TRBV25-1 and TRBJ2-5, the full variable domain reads EADIYQTPRYLVIGTGKKITLECSQTMGHDKMYWYQQDPGMELHLIHYSYGVNSTEKGDLSSESTVSRIRTEHFPLTLESARPSHTSQYLCASSEGIRVWRETQYFGPGTRLLVL.

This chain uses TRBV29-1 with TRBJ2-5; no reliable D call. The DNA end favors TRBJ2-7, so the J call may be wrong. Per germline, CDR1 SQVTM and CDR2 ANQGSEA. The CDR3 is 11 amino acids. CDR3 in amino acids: CSEIEDGEQYF. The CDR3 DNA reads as TGCAGCGAGATCGAGGACGGCGAGCAGTACTTC.

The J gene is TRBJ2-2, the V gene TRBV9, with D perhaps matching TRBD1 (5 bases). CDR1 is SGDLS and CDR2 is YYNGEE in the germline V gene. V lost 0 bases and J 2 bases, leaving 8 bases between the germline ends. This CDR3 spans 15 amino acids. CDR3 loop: CASSVGGHNTGELFF. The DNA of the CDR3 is TGTGCCAGCAGCGTAGGAGGACATAACACCGGGGAGCTGTTTTTT. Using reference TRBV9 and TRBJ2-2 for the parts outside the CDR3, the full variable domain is DSGVTQTPKHLITATGQRVTLRCSPRSGDLSVYWYQQSLDQGLQFLIQYYNGEERAKGNILERFSAQQFPDLHSELNLSSLELGDSALYFCASSVGGHNTGELFFGEGSRLTVL.

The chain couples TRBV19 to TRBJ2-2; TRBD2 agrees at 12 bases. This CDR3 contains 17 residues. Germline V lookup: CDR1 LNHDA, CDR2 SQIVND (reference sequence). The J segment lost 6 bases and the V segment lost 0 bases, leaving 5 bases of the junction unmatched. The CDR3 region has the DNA TGTGCCAGTAGTATAGAGAGACTAGCGGGAGAAGCCGGGGAGCTGTTTTTT. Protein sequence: CASSIERLAGEAGELFF.

CDR3 protein: CASSSEVEQFF. The CDR3 DNA follows: TGTGCCAGCAGCTCCGAGGTTGAGCAGTTCTTC. The chain carries TRBV7-2 and TRBJ2-1; no reliable D call. V lost 4 bases to trimming and J lost 9 bases, with 7 bases between them. Germline CDR1 reads SGHTA; CDR2 reads FQGNSA. The CDR3 is 11 amino acids.

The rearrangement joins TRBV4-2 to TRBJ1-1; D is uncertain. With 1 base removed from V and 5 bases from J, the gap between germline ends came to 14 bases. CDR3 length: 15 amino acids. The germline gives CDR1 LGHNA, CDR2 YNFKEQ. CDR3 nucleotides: TGTGCCAGCAGCCAAGTTGTTGGCCTTGGGACTGAAGCTTTCTTT. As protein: CASSQVVGLGTEAFF.

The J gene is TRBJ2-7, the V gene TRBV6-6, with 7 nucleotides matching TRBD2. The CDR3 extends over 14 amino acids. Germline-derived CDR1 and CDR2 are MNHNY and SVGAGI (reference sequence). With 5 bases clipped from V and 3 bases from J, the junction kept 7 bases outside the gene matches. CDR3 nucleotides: TGTGCCAGCAGTCTCCCGGCGGGGGTCTACGAGCAGTACTTC. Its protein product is CASSLPAGVYEQYF.

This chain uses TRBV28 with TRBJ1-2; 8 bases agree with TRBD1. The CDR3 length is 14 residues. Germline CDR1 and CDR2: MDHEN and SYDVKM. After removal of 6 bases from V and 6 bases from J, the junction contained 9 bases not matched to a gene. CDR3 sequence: CASRPMDRDHGYTF. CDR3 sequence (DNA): TGTGCCAGCAGACCAATGGACAGGGATCATGGCTACACCTTC.

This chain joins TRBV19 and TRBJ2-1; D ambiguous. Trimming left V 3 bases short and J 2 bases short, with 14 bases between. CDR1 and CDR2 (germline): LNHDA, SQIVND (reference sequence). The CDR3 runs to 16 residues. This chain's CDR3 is CASSISPPGTYNEQFF. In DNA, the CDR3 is TGTGCCAGTAGTATCAGTCCCCCAGGAACCTACAATGAGCAGTTCTTC.

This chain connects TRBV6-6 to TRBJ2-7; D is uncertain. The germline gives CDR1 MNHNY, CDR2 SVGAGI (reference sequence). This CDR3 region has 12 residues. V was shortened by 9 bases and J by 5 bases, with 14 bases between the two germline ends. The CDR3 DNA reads TGTGCCAGTGGTTTACCCCCCGACGAGCAGTACTTC. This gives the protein CASGLPPDEQYF.

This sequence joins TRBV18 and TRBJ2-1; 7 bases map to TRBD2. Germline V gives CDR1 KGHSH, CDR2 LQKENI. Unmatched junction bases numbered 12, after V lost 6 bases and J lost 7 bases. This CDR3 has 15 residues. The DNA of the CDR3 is TGTGCCAGCTCCACATTAGGCGGGGGTGCTAATGAGCAGTTCTTC. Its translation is CASSTLGGGANEQFF.

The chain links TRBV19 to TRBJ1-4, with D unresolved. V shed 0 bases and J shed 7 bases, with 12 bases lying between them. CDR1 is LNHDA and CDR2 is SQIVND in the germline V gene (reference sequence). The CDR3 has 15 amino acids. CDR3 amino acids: CASSIDSRKTEKLFF. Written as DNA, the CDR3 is TGTGCCAGTAGTATAGACAGCAGGAAGACTGAAAAACTGTTTTTT.